This entry lists 30 T cell receptor beta chains sequenced from one sample in a study of T cell responses to AZD1222 COVID-19 vaccine. Measured with immunoSEQ multiplex PCR; TCRdb has only the in-frame clones, and not every one. The table shows 72,000 or so clones, with 85% occurring only once. Sequenced here: peripheral blood, sampled on day 0 of AZD1222 vaccination. These receptors all stem from an adult in good health.

The chain uses TRBV7-8 and TRBJ2-1; 7 bases match TRBD2. This CDR3 has 16 residues. Trimming at V came to 2 bases and at J to 3 bases, leaving 7 bases not matched to a gene. Germline loops: CDR1 SGHVS, CDR2 FQNEAQ. CDR3 residues: CASSLNRVAGYNEQFF. The CDR3 DNA reads TGTGCCAGCAGCTTAAACAGAGTAGCGGGCTACAATGAGCAGTTCTTC.

The chain recombines TRBV2 with TRBJ1-5; no firm D call. Trimming pared 7 bases from V and 5 bases from J, leaving 18 bases between. Germline V CDR1 and CDR2: SNHLY, FYNNEI. This CDR3 comprises 15 residues. CDR3 loop: CASTRAFGGDQPQHF. The CDR3 DNA reads TGTGCCAGCACTAGGGCCTTCGGCGGGGATCAGCCCCAGCATTTT.

The genes are TRBV19 and TRBJ2-1, with D unresolved. The V gene lost 4 bases and the J gene lost 0 bases, with 19 bases spanning the gap. The germline V gene encodes CDR1 LNHDA and CDR2 SQIVND (reference sequence). There are 18 residues in the CDR3. In DNA form, the CDR3 reads TGTGCCAGTAGTAGTACTCACCCCTCTCGGAGCTCCTACAATGAGCAGTTCTTC. This encodes CASSSTHPSRSSYNEQFF. Filled out from reference TRBV19 and TRBJ2-1, the complete variable domain reads DGGITQSPKYLFRKEGQNVTLSCEQNLNHDAMYWYRQDPGQGLRLIYYSQIVNDFQKGDIAEGYSVSREKKESFPLTVTSAQKNPTAFYLCASSSTHPSRSSYNEQFFGPGTRLTVL.

This clone has at least ten counts. The chain links TRBV12-3 or TRBV12-4 to TRBJ1-2; D gene uncertain. The CDR3 totals 12 residues. V was shortened by 3 bases and J by 6 bases, with 8 bases between the two germline ends. The CDR3 spells CASSLTQNGYTF. The CDR3 nucleotides read TGTGCCAGCAGTTTGACCCAGAATGGCTACACCTTC.

The chain joins TRBV19 to TRBJ2-3; D is undetermined. In germline, CDR1 is LNHDA, CDR2 SQIVND (reference sequence). The CDR3 totals 15 residues. With 1 base removed from V and 2 bases from J, the gap between germline ends came to 10 bases. CDR3 sequence reads: CASSIGAGSTDTQYF. The CDR3 DNA is TGTGCCAGTAGTATAGGAGCCGGCTCCACAGATACGCAGTATTTT.

The chain has TRBV9 and TRBJ1-4, with 7 bases lining up with TRBD1. V trimming: 0 bases; J trimming: 12 bases; junction bases outside the gene matches: 11. CDR3 length: 15 amino acids. Germline V gives CDR1 SGDLS, CDR2 YYNGEE. CDR3 in amino acids: CASSVGTGASRELFF. The CDR3 DNA follows: TGTGCCAGCAGCGTAGGGACAGGAGCAAGTCGGGAACTGTTTTTT.

Here the CDR3 DNA reads TGTGCCACCAGCAGACTAGCGGGCCCTGGGGCCAACGTCCTGACTTTC. Translated, it gives CATSRLAGPGANVLTF. The chain carries TRBV15 and TRBJ2-6; 8 bases line up with TRBD2. With V trimmed by 2 bases and J by 2 bases, 2 bases remained unmatched. This CDR3 has 16 amino acids. Germline lookup yields CDR1 LNHNV and CDR2 YYDKDF (reference sequence). Using reference TRBV15 and TRBJ2-6 for the parts outside the CDR3, the full variable domain is DAMVIQNPRYQVTQFGKPVTLSCSQTLNHNVMYWYQQKSSQAPKLLFHYYDKDFNNEADTPDNFQSRRPNTSFCFLDIRSPGLGDTAMYLCATSRLAGPGANVLTFGAGSRLTVL.

In this sample, this clone turned up a few times. This chain connects TRBV27 to TRBJ1-3; D may be TRBD1 (5 bases). Germline V gene data show CDR1 as MNHEY and CDR2 as SMNVEV (reference sequence). Deletions cut 0 bases from V and 4 bases from J, with 10 bases between. The CDR3 spans 15 residues. The CDR3 coding sequence is TGTGCCAGCAGTTTATCTCGGCAGGGAGGAAACACCATATATTTT. Protein: CASSLSRQGGNTIYF.

The chain uses TRBV5-1 and TRBJ1-1; tentatively, D is TRBD1 (5 bases). V was trimmed by 6 bases and J by 1 base, leaving 19 bases between them. CDR3 length equals 16 residues. CDR1 is SGHRS and CDR2 is YFSETQ in the germline V gene. This CDR3 reads CASKTLGGRTNTEAFF. CDR3 in DNA: TGCGCCAGCAAAACCTTGGGGGGACGGACGAACACTGAAGCTTTCTTT.

The CDR3 nucleotides read TGTGCCAGCAGCCAAGATCCGGCCATGAGGAATGAGCAGTTCTTC. Translating it yields CASSQDPAMRNEQFF. V usage is TRBV4-2 and J usage is TRBJ2-1; no firm D call. CDR1 is LGHNA and CDR2 is YNFKEQ in the germline V gene. The V end was cut by 0 bases, the J end by 7 bases, with 13 bases between. The CDR3 totals 15 residues.

The chain is built from TRBV28 and TRBJ1-5; maybe TRBD1 (6 bases). This CDR3 has 12 residues. Germline lookup yields CDR1 MDHEN and CDR2 SYDVKM. V lost 6 bases and J lost 7, with 10 bases in between. CDR3 bases: TGTGCCAGCAGAAAGGGGGACCAGCCCCAGCATTTT. This gives the protein CASRKGDQPQHF. The whole variable domain, remainder taken from reference TRBV28 and TRBJ1-5, is DVKVTQSSRYLVKRTGEKVFLECVQDMDHENMFWYRQDPGLGLRLIYFSYDVKMKEKGDIPEGYSVSREKKERFSLILESASTNQTSMYLCASRKGDQPQHFGDGTRLSIL.

CDR3 loop: CSATRSDKAFF. CDR3 sequence (DNA): TGCAGTGCTACCCGGAGTGATAAAGCTTTCTTT. V usage is TRBV20-1 and J usage is TRBJ1-1; D not certain. Looked up from germline, CDR1 is DFQATT and CDR2 is SNEGSKA (reference sequence). There are 11 residues in the CDR3. V lost 4 bases and J lost 9, with 12 bases in between.

The CDR3 loop is CASSQDYRGWVDEQFF. The CDR3 DNA sequence: TGTGCCAGCAGCCAAGATTACCGGGGTTGGGTGGATGAGCAGTTCTTC. The rearrangement joins TRBV14 to TRBJ2-1; possibly TRBD2 for D (5 bases). The germline CDR1 and CDR2 sequences are SGHDN and FVKESK. Deletions cut 0 bases from V and 8 bases from J, with 17 bases between. The CDR3 is made up of 16 amino acids.

V and J are TRBV7-9 and TRBJ1-5; D may be TRBD1 (5 bases). The CDR3 spans 15 residues. V dropped 5 bases and J dropped 2 bases, with 13 bases sitting between them. The germline V gene encodes CDR1 SEHNR and CDR2 FQNEAQ (reference sequence). CDR3 bases: TGTGCCAGCAGCAAAACGACAGAGGGCAATCAGCCCCAGCATTTT. Encoded protein: CASSKTTEGNQPQHF.

The chain carries TRBV11-1 and TRBJ2-2; D ambiguous. Germline CDR1 and CDR2: SGHAT and FQDESV (reference sequence). V was clipped by 1 base and J by 6 bases, with 9 bases between them. This CDR3 contains 14 residues. This chain's CDR3 is CASSLGRPPGELFF. CDR3 nucleotide sequence: TGTGCCAGCAGCTTAGGGCGGCCACCCGGGGAGCTGTTTTTT.

The chain joins TRBV2 to TRBJ1-2; 7 bases agree with TRBD1. Looked up from germline, CDR1 is SNHLY and CDR2 is FYNNEI. The CDR3 totals 12 residues. J gave up 2 bases and V 6 bases, and 0 bases lay outside the gene matches. The CDR3 nucleotides read TGTGCCAGCAGGGACAGGAACTATGGCTACACCTTC. Amino acids: CASRDRNYGYTF.

The CDR3 reads CASKGQRLPDEQFF. CDR3 in DNA: TGTGCCAGTAAAGGACAGAGACTACCCGATGAGCAGTTCTTC. The chain employs TRBV19 and TRBJ2-1; D is perhaps TRBD1 (6 bases). The ends were cut back, 7 bases at V and 8 bases at J, with 18 bases in the middle. The CDR3 runs to 14 residues. Germline V CDR1 and CDR2: LNHDA, SQIVND (reference sequence).

This sequence joins TRBV9 and TRBJ1-1, with D maybe TRBD1 (5 bases). The CDR3 runs to 12 residues. In germline, CDR1 is SGDLS, CDR2 YYNGEE. Trimming removed 4 bases at V and 4 bases at J, with 8 bases between. CDR3 sequence (DNA): TGTGCCAGCAGCCCAAGGGGCACTGAAGCTTTCTTT. Its translation is CASSPRGTEAFF.

The V call is TRBV3-1 (or the pseudogene TRBV3-2), the J call TRBJ2-2, with 10 bases identical to TRBD2. Losses at the gene ends were 0 bases for V and 4 bases for J; bases not matched to a gene: 5. CDR3 length: 17 amino acids. Germline lookup yields CDR1 LGHDT and CDR2 YNNKEL (reference sequence). The CDR3: CASSQDVQRGGTGELFF. CDR3 nucleotides: TGTGCCAGCAGCCAAGATGTCCAGCGGGGGGGCACCGGGGAGCTGTTTTTT.

The V gene is TRBV19, the J gene TRBJ2-1; 15 bases are a match to TRBD2. The length of the CDR3 is 15 residues. Trimming removed 4 bases from V and 9 bases from J; junction bases left unmatched: 4. CDR1 is LNHDA, CDR2 SQIVND, per germline (reference sequence). The CDR3 nucleotides are TGTGCCAGTAGTACAGGACTAGCGGGAGGGGTTGAGCAGTTCTTC. Protein sequence: CASSTGLAGGVEQFF.

CDR3 coding DNA: TGTGCCAGCAGTTGGACATACTATGGCTACACCTTC. This translates into CASSWTYYGYTF. The rearrangement uses TRBV28 and TRBJ1-2, with D possibly TRBD1 on 5 matching bases. Trimming cost V 4 bases and J 3 bases, with 6 bases left between them. The germline V gene encodes CDR1 MDHEN and CDR2 SYDVKM. The CDR3 is 12 amino acids.

V and J are TRBV19 and TRBJ1-2; D not certain. Germline V lookup: CDR1 LNHDA, CDR2 SQIVND (reference sequence). The V end lost 4 bases, the J end lost 8 bases, and 14 bases lay between the germline ends. The CDR3 loop spans 13 amino acids. The CDR3 loop reads CASSTGNWGGYTF. CDR3 DNA sequence: TGTGCCAGTAGTACGGGGAATTGGGGAGGCTACACCTTC. Filled out from reference TRBV19 and TRBJ1-2, the complete variable domain reads DGGITQSPKYLFRKEGQNVTLSCEQNLNHDAMYWYRQDPGQGLRLIYYSQIVNDFQKGDIAEGYSVSREKKESFPLTVTSAQKNPTAFYLCASSTGNWGGYTFGSGTRLTVV.

The chain has TRBV2 and TRBJ1-3, with 7 bases fitting TRBD1. Germline V lookup: CDR1 SNHLY, CDR2 FYNNEI. V gave up 0 bases and J gave up 3 bases; unmatched junction bases: 8. The CDR3 extends over 17 amino acids. Written as DNA, the CDR3 is TGTGCCAGCAGTGAAGCAAAAGGGGGCCGCGTTGGAAACACCATATATTTT. Encoded protein: CASSEAKGGRVGNTIYF.

V is TRBV5-1 and J is TRBJ1-6; TRBD1 matches 11 bases. Germline loops: CDR1 SGHRS, CDR2 YFSETQ. The CDR3 loop spans 14 amino acids. V dropped 4 bases and J dropped 9; count of bases not matched to a gene: 3. CDR3 sequence reads: CASSLGQGASPLHF. The CDR3 DNA is TGCGCCAGCAGCCTTGGACAGGGGGCTTCACCCCTCCACTTT.

The J gene is TRBJ1-1, the V gene TRBV9; the D is unclear. This CDR3 comprises 13 residues. Trimming stripped 0 bases from V and 1 base from J, with 4 bases between. Per germline, CDR1 SGDLS and CDR2 YYNGEE. In DNA form, the CDR3 reads TGTGCCAGCAGCGTAGTTCCGAACACTGAAGCTTTCTTT. This translates into CASSVVPNTEAFF.

The chain links TRBV9 to TRBJ2-7, with 7 positions matching TRBD2. This CDR3 is built from 17 residues. Unmatched junction bases numbered 12, after V lost 0 bases and J lost 3 bases. Germline assignment: CDR1 SGDLS and CDR2 YYNGEE. CDR3 in amino acids: CASSVAGSAGPFYEQYF. The CDR3 DNA follows: TGTGCCAGCAGCGTAGCTGGGTCAGCGGGACCTTTCTACGAGCAGTACTTC.

The V call is TRBV6-4, the J call TRBJ1-6, with a weak D call TRBD1 (5 bases). V lost 5 bases and J lost 8, with 16 bases in between. Per the germline V gene, CDR1 is MRHNA and CDR2 is SNTAGT. The CDR3 length is 15 residues. The DNA of the CDR3 is TGTGCCAGCAGTCCCTTGGGGGACGGACATTCACCCCTCCACTTT. Translation: CASSPLGDGHSPLHF.

This rearrangement joins TRBV12-5 to TRBJ2-3; D possibly matches TRBD1 or TRBD2 (5 bases each). Trimming left V 5 bases short and J 2 bases short, with 14 bases between. The CDR3 covers 15 residues. The germline gives CDR1 LGHNT, CDR2 FRNRAP. The CDR3 loop is CASGKRDGFTDTQYF. The CDR3, as DNA: TGTGCTAGTGGTAAAAGGGACGGATTCACAGATACGCAGTATTTT.

The chain carries TRBV5-1 and TRBJ1-6; D is undetermined. The CDR3 spans 17 residues. Per germline, CDR1 SGHRS and CDR2 YFSETQ. The V end was cut by 0 bases, the J end by 5 bases, with 15 bases between. The CDR3 reads CASSLGPRDVDNSPLHF. The CDR3 coding sequence is TGCGCCAGCAGCTTGGGGCCCCGAGACGTCGATAATTCACCCCTCCACTTT.

This clone ranks as medium-sized. J is TRBJ2-1 and V is TRBV10-1; no reliable D call. Germline CDR1 is WNHNN and CDR2 is SYGVQD (reference sequence). The CDR3 is 14 residues long. The V end lost 2 bases, the J end lost 2 bases, and 7 bases lay between the germline ends. In nucleotides, the CDR3 is TGCGCCAGCAGTGAGGATACAGCCTACAATGAGCAGTTCTTC. This translates into CASSEDTAYNEQFF.